The 32 T cell receptor beta chains listed next were all sequenced from one sample in a study of identical twins. One entry per CDR3 protein, called by TCRdb with MiXCR from the 5' RACE reads. The sample comprises hundreds of thousands of distinct CDR3 sequences, roughly 8% of which are singletons, and roughly 0.9% rests with the top ten. These same records also appear under a second study, on yellow fever vaccine responses in identical twins.

The sequenced sample consisted of PBMCs. Source of these receptors: a woman younger than 30 in good health.

This clonotype was detected ten times or more. The chain has TRBV14 and TRBJ2-5; a possible D gene is TRBD1 (5 bases). V lost 0 bases and J 2 bases, leaving 13 bases between the germline ends. Germline V CDR1 and CDR2: SGHDN, FVKESK. The CDR3 totals 16 residues. CDR3 amino acids: CASSQDLGHSQETQYF. The CDR3, as DNA: TGTGCCAGCAGCCAAGATTTGGGGCACAGTCAAGAGACCCAGTACTTC.

This clonotype came up many times. The V and J genes are TRBV7-2 and TRBJ2-7; the D is unclear. CDR3 length equals 13 residues. V was cut by 0 bases and J by 7 bases, with 10 bases left in between. CDR1 is SGHTA, CDR2 FQGNSA, per germline. In DNA form, the CDR3 reads TGTGCCAGCAGCTTAGCAAACTCATGGGAGCAGTACTTC. It specifies CASSLANSWEQYF.

The chain joins TRBV18 to TRBJ2-7; D is uncertain. CDR3 size: 13 residues. V was trimmed by 6 bases and J by 2 bases, leaving 11 bases between them. Germline CDR1 KGHSH, CDR2 LQKENI. CDR3 nucleotide sequence: TGTGCCAGCTCGCGGACGGACGCCTACGAGCAGTACTTC. It codes for CASSRTDAYEQYF.

This rearrangement joins TRBV6-1 to TRBJ1-2; TRBD1 is a possible D gene (6 bases). Germline V gene sequence: CDR1 MNHNS, CDR2 SASEGT. Trimming pared 5 bases from V and 5 bases from J, leaving 15 bases between. The CDR3 length is 14 residues. CDR3: CASSRVGGGYGYTF. DNA for the CDR3: TGTGCCAGCAGTCGCGTAGGAGGGGGGTATGGCTACACCTTC.

This clonotype has more than one count but fewer than ten. CDR3 DNA sequence: TGTGCCAGCAGTGAGCCAGGGGAGGCAAGATACAATGAGCAGTTCTTC. Translation: CASSEPGEARYNEQFF. The chain is built from TRBV27 and TRBJ2-1; D may correspond to TRBD1 or TRBD2 (6 bases each). Trimming cost V 5 bases and J 4 bases, with 18 bases left between them. Germline loops: CDR1 MNHEY, CDR2 SMNVEV (reference sequence). The CDR3 extends over 16 amino acids.

Ten or more counts support this clonotype. The rearrangement joins TRBV24-1 to TRBJ2-1, with 9 bases that match TRBD1. This CDR3 region has 14 residues. The germline CDR1 and CDR2 sequences are KGHDR and SFDVKD. V lost 8 bases and J lost 2; bases outside the gene matches: 3. CDR3 DNA sequence: TGTGCCACCACCGGGGACAGGGCCTACAATGAGCAGTTCTTC. Amino acids: CATTGDRAYNEQFF.

In this sample, this clonotype turned up many times. The chain links TRBV29-1 to TRBJ2-7, with 9 bases fitting TRBD1. J gave up 5 bases and V 1 base, and 6 bases lay outside the gene matches. Germline loops: CDR1 SQVTM, CDR2 ANQGSEA. This CDR3 is built from 14 residues. The CDR3 nucleotides read TGCAGCGTTGAAGTGGGGACAGGGTTGGACGAGCAGTACTTC. This encodes CSVEVGTGLDEQYF.

V usage is TRBV4-3 and J usage is TRBJ2-7; the D is unclear. CDR3 size: 16 residues. The V end was cut by 0 bases, the J end by 4 bases, with 16 bases between. The germline CDR1 and CDR2 sequences are LGHNA and YSLEER. CDR3 DNA sequence: TGCGCCAGCAGCCAAGATTGGGCAGTACCCAATTACGAGCAGTACTTC. Translating gives CASSQDWAVPNYEQYF.

The V gene is TRBV3-1, the J gene TRBJ2-5; weak D call: TRBD2 (6 bases). Germline assignment: CDR1 LGHDT and CDR2 YNNKEL (reference sequence). V dropped 1 base and J dropped 5 bases, with 14 bases sitting between them. This CDR3 is built from 15 residues. CDR3 in DNA: TGTGCCAGCAGCCAAGGACGGGAGAGTGGGGAGACCCAGTACTTC. Encoded protein: CASSQGRESGETQYF.

This clonotype has only a few counts. This chain joins TRBV4-3 and TRBJ2-3, with D perhaps matching TRBD2 (6 bases). The CDR3 consists of 15 residues. V was shortened by 3 bases and J by 5 bases, with 15 bases between the two germline ends. Germline CDR1 reads LGHNA; CDR2 reads YSLEER. The CDR3 DNA sequence: TGCGCCAGCAGCCAGGTCCTTAGCGGTCGAGATACGCAGTATTTT. Residues: CASSQVLSGRDTQYF.

This clonotype was seen many times. The chain joins TRBV7-2 to TRBJ2-7; 12 nucleotides line up with TRBD2. Looked up from germline, CDR1 is SGHTA and CDR2 is FQGNSA. The CDR3 has 15 amino acids. Trimming cost V 4 bases and J 4 bases; bases outside gene matches: 5. In DNA form, the CDR3 reads TGTGCCAGCAGCTACCGACTAGCGGGAGTTTACGAGCAGTACTTC. Protein sequence: CASSYRLAGVYEQYF.

This clonotype was observed many times. The V gene is TRBV7-2, the J gene TRBJ2-3; the D is unclear. Germline CDR1 is SGHTA and CDR2 is FQGNSA. Between the trimmed V and J ends, which lost 6 bases and 3 bases, there was a span of 16 bases. CDR3 length: 15 amino acids. The CDR3 nucleotides read TGTGCCAGCAGGTCCCATTACAGAGTAACAGATACGCAGTATTTT. It yields the protein CASRSHYRVTDTQYF. The full variable domain, completed using reference TRBV7-2 and TRBJ2-3, is GAGVSQSPSNKVTEKGKDVELRCDPISGHTALYWYRQSLGQGLEFLIYFQGNSAPDKSGLPSDRFSAERTGGSVSTLTIQRTQQEDSAVYLCASRSHYRVTDTQYFGPGTRLTVL.

This clonotype was seen at least ten times. CDR3 in amino acids: CASSRTYGETQYF. The CDR3 bases are TGTGCCAGCAGTCGTACATACGGAGAGACCCAGTACTTC. The chain employs TRBV7-2 and TRBJ2-5; D gene ambiguous. CDR1 is SGHTA, CDR2 FQGNSA, per germline. The CDR3 covers 13 residues. V was pared by 6 bases and J by 4 bases, with 12 bases between.

As DNA, the CDR3 is TGTGCCACCAGTGGCCCCGGGACAGGGGTTAGCGAGCAGTACTTC. This gives the protein CATSGPGTGVSEQYF. The chain joins TRBV24-1 to TRBJ2-7; 10 bases align to TRBD1. With 5 bases clipped from V and 6 bases from J, the junction kept 9 bases outside the gene matches. Per germline, CDR1 KGHDR and CDR2 SFDVKD. The CDR3 is 15 amino acids.

The chain employs TRBV11-2 and TRBJ2-1; D unresolved. Germline V lookup: CDR1 SGHAT, CDR2 FQNNGV. The CDR3 sequence is 14 residues long. The ends were cut back, 5 bases at V and 6 bases at J, with 14 bases in the middle. Here the CDR3 reads CASSQTTLTNEQFF. CDR3 in DNA: TGTGCCAGCAGCCAAACGACCCTAACCAATGAGCAGTTCTTC.

The chain is built from TRBV27 and TRBJ2-1; possibly TRBD2 for D (6 bases). This CDR3 is built from 14 residues. Germline V gives CDR1 MNHEY, CDR2 SMNVEV (reference sequence). The V and J ends lost 8 bases and 4 bases respectively, with 15 bases between them. CDR3 sequence (DNA): TGTGCCAGCTCGTCGGGGGACCAGTACAATGAGCAGTTCTTC. This gives the protein CASSSGDQYNEQFF.

The chain has TRBV20-1 and TRBJ2-1; tentative D call: TRBD2 (6 bases). CDR3 size: 15 residues. The germline V gene has CDR1 DFQATT and CDR2 SNEGSKA (reference sequence). Here the CDR3 reads CNVPLGGSSYNEQFF. The DNA of the CDR3 is TGCAATGTTCCCCTCGGGGGTAGCTCCTACAATGAGCAGTTCTTC.

This clonotype was detected ten times or more. This rearrangement joins TRBV7-3 to TRBJ2-3, with TRBD2 identical over 11 bases. The CDR3 consists of 16 residues. Per germline, CDR1 SGHTA and CDR2 FQGTGA. J gave up 0 bases and V 5 bases, and 4 bases lay outside the gene matches. This CDR3 reads CASSRLAGFSTDTQYF. The CDR3 DNA is TGTGCCAGCAGCAGACTAGCGGGGTTCAGCACAGATACGCAGTATTTT.

A few counts support this clonotype. This chain links TRBV4-2 with TRBJ2-3, with TRBD2 matching 9 bases. This CDR3 is built from 20 residues. V was clipped by 0 bases and J by 0 bases; unmatched bases: 13. Germline CDR1 LGHNA, CDR2 YNFKEQ. CDR3 nucleotide sequence: TGTGCCAGCAGCCAAGATCCAGCGGGGGGAATTCTCACTAGCACAGATACGCAGTATTTT. Translating gives CASSQDPAGGILTSTDTQYF.

V and J are TRBV2 and TRBJ2-5, with 8 bases lining up with TRBD2. J lost 5 bases, V lost 4 bases, and 9 bases had no gene match. The CDR3 runs to 15 residues. CDR1 is SNHLY and CDR2 is FYNNEI in the germline V gene. The CDR3 spells CASSVLADWGETQYF. Written as DNA, the CDR3 is TGTGCCAGCAGTGTACTAGCGGACTGGGGGGAGACCCAGTACTTC.

The chain carries TRBV3-1 and TRBJ1-1; D unresolved. V lost 6 bases to trimming and J lost 4 bases, with 18 bases between them. Germline V CDR1 and CDR2: LGHDT, YNNKEL (reference sequence). The CDR3 is 15 residues long. The CDR3 bases are TGTGCCAGCAGGCGCCAAGGTGAGGGAGCCACTGAAGCTTTCTTT. This encodes CASRRQGEGATEAFF.

This clonotype was recorded at least ten times. The genes are TRBV12-3 or TRBV12-4 and TRBJ2-1; weak D call: TRBD1 (5 bases). V was pared by 6 bases and J by 1 base, with 13 bases between. The CDR3 is 15 residues long. This CDR3 reads CASSLRSGSYNEQFF. DNA for the CDR3: TGTGCCAGCAGCCTGCGTTCAGGGTCCTACAATGAGCAGTTCTTC.

Ten or more counts support this clonotype. This chain links TRBV5-1 with TRBJ2-1; TRBD2 aligns across 14 bases. Germline CDR1 and CDR2: SGHRS and YFSETQ. V shed 2 bases, J shed 4 bases, and the junction held 2 bases outside the gene matches. The length of the CDR3 is 16 residues. The CDR3 sequence is CASSFGLAGGYNEQFF. The CDR3 DNA is TGCGCCAGCAGCTTCGGACTAGCGGGGGGATACAATGAGCAGTTCTTC.

The J gene is TRBJ2-3, the V gene TRBV24-1, with 9 positions matching TRBD1. This CDR3 is 15 amino acids long. Per the germline V gene, CDR1 is KGHDR and CDR2 is SFDVKD. V lost 7 bases to trimming and J lost 0 bases; unmatched junction nucleotides: 4. The DNA of the CDR3 is TGTGCCACCAGAGGGACAGGGTATAGCACAGATACGCAGTATTTT. Its translation is CATRGTGYSTDTQYF.

The rearrangement joins TRBV3-1 to TRBJ2-3; D possibly matches TRBD1 or TRBD2 (5 bases each). Trimming pared 4 bases from V and 2 bases from J, leaving 10 bases between. CDR1 is LGHDT and CDR2 is YNNKEL in the germline V gene (reference sequence). The CDR3 length is 14 residues. The CDR3, as DNA: TGTGCCAGCAGCCCCGGGACGTACACAGATACGCAGTATTTT. This gives the protein CASSPGTYTDTQYF.

This chain joins TRBV6-2 or TRBV6-3 and TRBJ1-2, with D perhaps matching TRBD1 (5 bases). V was pared by 4 bases and J by 2 bases, with 11 bases between. The V gene's germline CDR1 is MNHEY and CDR2 SVGEGT. The CDR3 contains 14 residues. The DNA of the CDR3 is TGTGCCAGCAGTTTTCGACAGCAAAACTATGGCTACACCTTC. Amino acid sequence: CASSFRQQNYGYTF.

This clonotype was recorded many times. The chain combines TRBV4-2 with TRBJ2-7; D call uncertain. Germline V gene sequence: CDR1 LGHNA, CDR2 YNFKEQ. CDR3 length: 12 amino acids. Trimming left V 4 bases short and J 4 bases short, with 8 bases between. CDR3 region: CASSRLGYEQYF. The CDR3 DNA reads as TGTGCCAGCAGCCGACTGGGATACGAGCAGTACTTC.

The chain employs TRBV12-3 or TRBV12-4 and TRBJ1-4, with D tentatively TRBD1 (5 bases). Between the trimmed V and J ends, which lost 4 bases and 5 bases, there was a span of 14 bases. The CDR3 contains 15 residues. CDR3 sequence reads: CASSSLRDLNEKLFF. The CDR3 nucleotides read TGTGCCAGCAGTTCACTCCGGGACCTAAATGAAAAACTGTTTTTT.

This clonotype was counted between two and nine times. CDR3 nucleotides: TGCGCCAGCAGCTCAGACCCCCGGGACGCCTTTTGGGAGCAGTACTTC. It yields the protein CASSSDPRDAFWEQYF. The rearrangement joins TRBV5-1 to TRBJ2-7; tentatively, D is TRBD1 or TRBD2 (5 bases each). Germline CDR1 and CDR2: SGHRS and YFSETQ. Trimming removed 3 bases at V and 7 bases at J, with 23 bases between. This CDR3 is built from 16 residues.

The chain is built from TRBV7-2 and TRBJ2-3; the D gene is possibly TRBD2 (5 bases). The CDR3 totals 14 residues. CDR1 and CDR2 (germline): SGHTA, FQGNSA. V was trimmed by 3 bases and J by 8 bases, leaving 15 bases between them. CDR3 loop: CASSFSGRLGTQYF. CDR3 in DNA: TGTGCCAGCAGCTTCTCGGGGAGATTGGGTACGCAGTATTTT.

The chain carries TRBV4-3 and TRBJ2-5; no firm D call. This CDR3 comprises 14 residues. Trimming took 2 bases from V and 5 from J, leaving 12 bases between them. In germline, CDR1 is LGHNA, CDR2 YSLEER. The CDR3 sequence: CASSQYRGWETQYF. In DNA form, the CDR3 reads TGCGCCAGCAGCCAATATCGAGGTTGGGAGACCCAGTACTTC.

V usage is TRBV4-3 and J usage is TRBJ2-2; either TRBD1 or TRBD2 may fit D (5 bases each). The CDR3 contains 15 residues. CDR1 LGHNA and CDR2 YSLEER come from the germline V gene. V shed 0 bases and J shed 6 bases, with 11 bases lying between them. Here the CDR3 reads CASSQEGVGPGELFF. In nucleotides, the CDR3 is TGCGCCAGCAGCCAAGAGGGAGTGGGGCCCGGGGAGCTGTTTTTT.